This TCR beta chain was captured in a study of spatial heterogeneity in lung cancer. Time point specified: sample taken at primary tumor resection. A total of approximately 77 untreated early-stage non-small cell lung cancer patients served as donors. This clonotype was found many times. The antigen remains unidentified. This beta chain is an unintended read in a library built for alpha chains; its size means little. Findings and limits, study-wide: Alpha and beta chain coverage of tumor T cells was estimated at about 7.4% and 14%, respectively. Expanded intratumoral alpha and beta TCR counts tracked tumor mutation counts. The study found that ubiquitous and regional expanded TCR counts tracked ubiquitous and regional nonsynonymous mutations, respectively.

The germline V gene encodes CDR1 WNHNN and CDR2 SYGVQD (reference sequence). The length of the CDR3 is 21 residues. Trimming took 10 bases from V and 3 from J, leaving 39 bases between them. TCRdb processed the 5' RACE reads anew with MiXCR; each CDR3 protein has one entry. The sample lists under 15,000 distinct CDR3 sequences; roughly 6% were seen once. The source is a female donor with early-stage non-small cell lung cancer. J is TRBJ1-1 and V is TRBV10-1, with D maybe TRBD1 (6 bases). This specimen consisted of lung tumor tissue, obtained at surgery. This CDR3 reads CAIRETGDLRGVGNNYTEAFF. The CDR3 DNA reads as TGCGCCATCCGGGAAACAGGTGACTTAAGGGGGGTAGGTAATAATTACACTGAAGCTTTCTTT.